The 28 T cell receptor beta chains presented below share a single source sample, sequenced in a study of T cells in Graves' hyperthyroidism and ophthalmopathy. The investigators amplified TCR beta CDR3 regions from RNA transcripts. Initially, a first-round RT-PCR of the TCR CDR3 employed the HTBI primer set. MiXCR was run by TCRdb on the multiplex PCR reads, yielding one entry per CDR3 protein. This table holds nearly 250,000 distinct CDR3 sequences, 16% found once. Material: blood. The origin of the receptors is a young woman with Graves' ophthalmopathy.

This clonotype turned up a few times. The chain is built from TRBV4-3 and TRBJ2-3, with 14 bases aligning to TRBD2. The CDR3 is 17 amino acids. Trimming removed 0 bases from V and 4 bases from J; junction bases left unmatched: 3. Germline CDR1 and CDR2: LGHNA and YSLEER. CDR3 bases: TGCGCCAGCAGCCAAGATTCGGGACTAGCGGGAGCAGATACGCAGTATTTT. This translates into CASSQDSGLAGADTQYF.

The chain employs TRBV12-3 or TRBV12-4 and TRBJ2-1; 10 bases agree with TRBD1. V shed 6 bases and J 2 bases; nucleotides not matched to a gene: 7. This CDR3 is 16 amino acids long. CDR3 protein: CASSQTGTGAYNEQFF. CDR3 bases: TGTGCCAGCAGCCAAACCGGGACAGGGGCCTACAATGAGCAGTTCTTC.

In DNA form, the CDR3 reads TGTGCCAGCAGTGAAGCGTACGGGGGCGTTGGGGGTGAGCAGTTCTTC. It encodes CASSEAYGGVGGEQFF. The chain joins TRBV2 to TRBJ2-1; D tentatively fits TRBD1 or TRBD2 (6 bases each). Germline CDR1 and CDR2: SNHLY and FYNNEI. CDR3 length: 16 residues. The ends were cut back, 0 bases at V and 9 bases at J, with 18 bases in the middle.

This clonotype was picked up a small number of times. A read error is possible here, since a much larger clone lies one base away. Lacking the conserved final phenylalanine or tryptophan, this CDR3 likely reflects a read error. The rearrangement joins TRBV2 to TRBJ1-4; D ambiguous. The germline V gene encodes CDR1 SNHLY and CDR2 FYNNEI. The CDR3 is 12 amino acids. V was trimmed by 7 bases and J by 6 bases, leaving 9 bases between them. In DNA, the CDR3 is TGTGCCAGCAAAGATCATTATGAAAAACTGTTTCTT. Protein: CASKDHYEKLFL.

The chain combines TRBV5-1 with TRBJ2-1; TRBD1 aligns across 9 bases. The V segment lost 4 bases and the J segment 3 bases; nucleotides outside the gene matches: 5. Germline assignment: CDR1 SGHRS and CDR2 YFSETQ. The CDR3 runs to 15 residues. The CDR3 protein is CASSGGQGYYNEQFF. DNA for the CDR3: TGCGCCAGCAGCGGGGGACAGGGCTACTACAATGAGCAGTTCTTC.

This clonotype was picked up a small number of times. The genes are TRBV11-3 and TRBJ2-1; no reliable D call. V was shortened by 5 bases and J by 2 bases, with 16 bases between the two germline ends. Germline-derived CDR1 and CDR2 are SGHNT and YENEEA. CDR3 length: 16 amino acids. The CDR3 sequence is CASSLGRGPTYNEQFF. CDR3 in DNA: TGTGCCAGCAGCCTAGGACGAGGTCCTACCTACAATGAGCAGTTCTTC.

The sample holds many counts of this clonotype. The chain is built from TRBV5-1 and TRBJ1-1, with D tentatively TRBD1 (5 bases). The V gene's germline CDR1 is SGHRS and CDR2 YFSETQ. Trimming took off 3 bases at V and 1 base at J, with 13 bases between the two ends. The CDR3 has 15 amino acids. CDR3 nucleotides: TGCGCCAGCAGCTCGTTAGGACACCCGAACACTGAAGCTTTCTTT. It specifies CASSSLGHPNTEAFF.

This clonotype was seen many times. In DNA form, the CDR3 reads TGTGCCAGCAGCTACAGGGAGGCGGCTGGCTACACCTTC. Its protein is CASSYREAAGYTF. This sequence joins TRBV12-3 or TRBV12-4 and TRBJ1-2; possibly TRBD1 for D (6 bases). The CDR3 runs to 13 residues. V was shortened by 6 bases and J by 7 bases, with 15 bases between the two germline ends.

This clonotype has at least ten counts. The rearrangement joins TRBV2 to TRBJ1-5, with TRBD1 matching 9 bases. The CDR3 totals 14 residues. Trimming took 3 bases from V and 4 from J; bases not matched to a gene: 1. CDR1 is SNHLY and CDR2 is FYNNEI in the germline V gene. The CDR3 sequence is CASSDGQGNQPQHF. CDR3 nucleotides: TGTGCCAGCAGTGACGGACAGGGGAATCAGCCCCAGCATTTT.

This clonotype was picked up many times. This chain joins TRBV7-9 and TRBJ2-1; D gene ambiguous. The V gene's germline CDR1 is SEHNR and CDR2 FQNEAQ (reference sequence). The CDR3 sequence is 12 residues long. Trimming pared 1 base from V and 10 bases from J, leaving 8 bases between. CDR3: CASSLGDPEQFF. CDR3 bases: TGTGCCAGCAGCTTAGGAGATCCGGAGCAGTTCTTC.

Regarding this clonotype: A much larger clone lies a single base off, so this may be a read error. The CDR3 loop is CASNPTVRTSGSSNEQFF. CDR3 sequence (DNA): TGTGCCAGCAACCCAACGGTGAGGACTAGCGGGAGTTCCAATGAGCAGTTCTTC. The chain is built from TRBV28 and TRBJ2-1, with 13 bases identical to TRBD2. Germline loops: CDR1 MDHEN, CDR2 SYDVKM. The V segment lost 7 bases and the J segment 6 bases; nucleotides outside the gene matches: 15. The CDR3 is made up of 18 amino acids.

The rearrangement uses TRBV6-1 and TRBJ1-3; D is unresolved. Germline V gene lookup returns CDR1 MNHNS and CDR2 SASEGT. Trimming shortened V by 3 bases and J by 0 bases, and 9 bases separated the two germline ends. The CDR3 spans 15 residues. The CDR3 DNA reads as TGTGCCAGCAGTGAGTGGGTCTCCTCTGGAAACACCATATATTTT. Its protein is CASSEWVSSGNTIYF.

The chain employs TRBV5-1 and TRBJ2-3; D is possibly TRBD1 (6 bases). Trimming left V 1 base short and J 1 base short, with 7 bases between. The CDR3 is 14 amino acids. The germline V gene has CDR1 SGHRS and CDR2 YFSETQ. The CDR3 DNA reads as TGCGCCAGCAGCTTGCAGGGGCGCACAGATACGCAGTATTTT. The encoded protein is CASSLQGRTDTQYF.

This chain uses TRBV28 with TRBJ2-4; 11 bases fit TRBD2. Trimming removed 5 bases from V and 0 bases from J; junction bases left unmatched: 6. CDR3 length: 17 amino acids. Germline CDR1 MDHEN, CDR2 SYDVKM. CDR3 DNA sequence: TGTGCCAGCAGTGCTAGCGGGGGGCCCCTAGCCAAAAACATTCAGTACTTC. Amino acids: CASSASGGPLAKNIQYF.

This clonotype has just a few counts. The gene calls are TRBV7-9 and TRBJ2-7, with TRBD1 as a possible D gene (8 bases). The V and J ends lost 8 bases and 1 base respectively, with 21 bases between them. The germline gives CDR1 SEHNR, CDR2 FQNEAQ (reference sequence). This CDR3 has 16 amino acids. The CDR3 DNA sequence: TGTGCCAGCGGTTCATACGGACAGGGAGGGTCCTACGAGCAGTACTTC. It encodes CASGSYGQGGSYEQYF.

This clonotype was recorded many times. J is TRBJ1-5 and V is TRBV6-2 or TRBV6-3; D is perhaps TRBD1 (5 bases). V lost 6 bases and J 3 bases, leaving 15 bases between the germline ends. CDR1 is MNHEY and CDR2 is SVGEGT in the germline V gene. This CDR3 region has 15 residues. The CDR3 DNA reads as TGTGCCAGCAGACCCTTGGGGACTTTCAATCAGCCCCAGCATTTT. Translating gives CASRPLGTFNQPQHF.

In this sample, this clonotype turned up many times. V is TRBV9 and J is TRBJ2-7, with 8 bases lining up with TRBD1. V shed 0 bases and J 4 bases; nucleotides not matched to a gene: 3. The germline CDR1 and CDR2 sequences are SGDLS and YYNGEE. The CDR3 contains 14 residues. The CDR3 sequence is CASSVGTGKYEQYF. The CDR3, as DNA: TGTGCCAGCAGCGTAGGGACAGGGAAGTACGAGCAGTACTTC.

This clonotype was recorded many times. The chain recombines TRBV4-1 with TRBJ2-5; TRBD1 matches 7 bases. Unmatched junction bases numbered 2, after V lost 0 bases and J lost 4 bases. This CDR3 is 14 amino acids long. The germline gives CDR1 MGHRA, CDR2 YSYEKL. The CDR3 is CASSQEDRAETQYF. The CDR3 DNA reads as TGCGCCAGCAGCCAAGAAGACAGGGCAGAGACCCAGTACTTC.

The chain couples TRBV7-3 to TRBJ1-1; a weak D match, TRBD1 (6 bases). V gave up 9 bases and J gave up 3 bases, with 14 bases separating them. Germline assignment: CDR1 SGHTA and CDR2 FQGTGA. The CDR3 has 13 amino acids. CDR3 DNA sequence: TGTGCCAGTTCACAGGGTGGGCACACTGAAGCTTTCTTT. It translates to CASSQGGHTEAFF. Full variable domain (rest looked up from reference TRBV7-3 and TRBJ1-1): GAGVSQTPSNKVTEKGKYVELRCDPISGHTALYWYRQSLGQGPEFLIYFQGTGAADDSGLPNDRFFAVRPEGSVSTLKIQRTERGDSAVYLCASSQGGHTEAFFGQGTRLTVV.

The sample holds many counts of this clonotype. The chain combines TRBV10-3 with TRBJ2-3, with D hard to call. CDR3 length: 15 amino acids. Germline V lookup: CDR1 ENHRY, CDR2 SYGVKD. V was pared by 0 bases and J by 1 base, with 8 bases between. CDR3 DNA: TGTGCCATCAGTGAGTCTGCCCTAGGCACAGATACGCAGTATTTT. Translated, it gives CAISESALGTDTQYF.

At least ten counts were recorded for this clonotype. The chain employs TRBV5-1 and TRBJ1-1; TRBD1 matches 7 bases. This CDR3 contains 15 residues. Trimming took 4 bases from V and 2 from J; bases not matched to a gene: 8. Germline loops: CDR1 SGHRS, CDR2 YFSETQ. DNA for the CDR3: TGCGCCAGCAGCCCCGCGGCAGGGGGAAACACTGAAGCTTTCTTT. Encoded protein: CASSPAAGGNTEAFF.

This clonotype was seen repeatedly, ten times or more. The chain has TRBV5-6 and TRBJ2-4; D may be TRBD2 (5 bases). Germline V gene lookup returns CDR1 SGHDT and CDR2 YYEEEE. The CDR3 length is 14 residues. The V end was cut by 0 bases, the J end by 7 bases, with 11 bases between. The CDR3 is CASSLDFASNIQYF. The DNA of the CDR3 is TGTGCCAGCAGCTTGGATTTTGCTAGCAACATTCAGTACTTC.

This clonotype appeared many times. This sequence joins TRBV5-6 and TRBJ2-7; unclear D gene. V lost 4 bases, J lost 4 bases, and 21 bases lay in between. Germline CDR1 and CDR2: SGHDT and YYEEEE. The CDR3 is 16 amino acids. CDR3 nucleotides: TGTGCCAGCAGCCGCGAATCGGGCAGGATAGTGTACGAGCAGTACTTC. Its protein is CASSRESGRIVYEQYF.

In this sample, this clonotype turned up many times. The chain recombines TRBV28 with TRBJ2-7; D not resolved. This CDR3 contains 15 residues. Germline-derived CDR1 and CDR2 are MDHEN and SYDVKM. V lost 6 bases to trimming and J lost 2 bases, with 17 bases between them. CDR3 nucleotides: TGTGCCAGCAGGGGCTCTAGGCAGGTCACCTACGAGCAGTACTTC. Translation: CASRGSRQVTYEQYF.

This clonotype was picked up many times. J is TRBJ2-1 and V is TRBV11-1, with D unclear. There are 15 residues in the CDR3. The V gene lost 3 bases and the J gene lost 7 bases, with 16 bases spanning the gap. The V gene's germline CDR1 is SGHAT and CDR2 FQDESV (reference sequence). DNA of the CDR3: TGTGCCAGCAGCTTTGACCCCCAACCCGGGAATGAGCAGTTCTTC. It codes for CASSFDPQPGNEQFF.

This clonotype has a count of ten or more. The chain has TRBV13 and TRBJ2-7; tentatively, D is TRBD1 or TRBD2 (6 bases each). CDR1 is PRHDT, CDR2 FYEKMQ, per germline (reference sequence). This CDR3 has 16 amino acids. V was shortened by 0 bases and J by 4 bases, with 16 bases between the two germline ends. This chain's CDR3 is CASSLGYRGPGYEQYF. In DNA form, the CDR3 reads TGTGCCAGCAGCTTAGGATACCGGGGGCCCGGGTACGAGCAGTACTTC.

The sample holds many counts of this clonotype. The chain combines TRBV6-1 with TRBJ1-5, with no clear D. The CDR3 contains 11 residues. The V gene lost 1 base and the J gene lost 11 bases, with 6 bases spanning the gap. Germline CDR1 reads MNHNS; CDR2 reads SASEGT. The CDR3, as DNA: TGTGCCAGCAGTGAAGACCGGTCCCAGCATTTT. This codes for CASSEDRSQHF.

Ten or more counts support this clonotype. The chain has TRBV28 and TRBJ1-3; possibly TRBD1 for D (5 bases). Germline V gives CDR1 MDHEN, CDR2 SYDVKM. The CDR3 is 14 amino acids. V was trimmed by 6 bases and J by 2 bases, leaving 11 bases between them. CDR3 region: CASRVGRAGNTIYF. For the CDR3, the DNA is TGTGCCAGCAGGGTCGGCAGGGCTGGAAACACCATATATTTT. Complete variable domain (other parts from reference TRBV28 and TRBJ1-3): DVKVTQSSRYLVKRTGEKVFLECVQDMDHENMFWYRQDPGLGLRLIYFSYDVKMKEKGDIPEGYSVSREKKERFSLILESASTNQTSMYLCASRVGRAGNTIYFGEGSWLTVV.